Presented here are 18 T cell receptor beta chains from one specimen sequenced in a study of T cells after yellow fever vaccination (dated by TCRdb to the late 2010s). The library was built by means of 5' RACE. The instrument was an Illumina HiSeq 2500. The raw public reads went through TCRdb reprocessing: fastp at Q25, MiXCR clone calling, in-frame beta chains kept. Rows matching on CDR3 protein sequence are summarized as one entry with the most common DNA and genes. The sample includes more than 120,000 distinct CDR3 sequences, with 7.7% observed a single time. The ten largest account for roughly 0.73% of the sample. Taken with the paper, the label for treatment or condition translates to: live attenuated yellow fever vaccine strain. Sequenced material: CD4+ T cells sorted from PBMCs, taken 5 days after the yellow fever booster vaccination. The receptors were sampled from a man aged 25-40 years who received the YFV17D yellow fever vaccine.

There are a few counts of this clonotype. V gene TRBV12-3 or TRBV12-4 combines with J gene TRBJ1-1, with D maybe TRBD1 (6 bases). V was cut by 6 bases and J by 7 bases, with 18 bases left in between. The CDR3 is 14 amino acids. The CDR3 DNA reads as TGTGCCAGCAGACTTGGGGGGGCTGTCGGTGAAGCTTTCTTT. Protein: CASRLGGAVGEAFF.

This clonotype appeared many times. The genes are TRBV20-1 and TRBJ2-2; tentative D call: TRBD2 (5 bases). The ends were cut back, 5 bases at V and 0 bases at J, with 10 bases in the middle. This CDR3 has 14 residues. The germline CDR1 and CDR2 sequences are DFQATT and SNEGSKA (reference sequence). The CDR3 loop is CSAQADANTGELFF. The DNA for the CDR3 is TGCAGTGCTCAAGCGGACGCGAACACCGGGGAGCTGTTTTTT.

This clonotype showed up just a few times. This rearrangement joins TRBV6-1 to TRBJ2-1; 12 bases match TRBD2. Looked up from germline, CDR1 is MNHNS and CDR2 is SASEGT. CDR3 length: 15 residues. V dropped 4 bases and J dropped 10; count of bases not matched to a gene: 8. CDR3 loop: CASSARLAGAGEQFF. Written as DNA, the CDR3 is TGTGCCAGCAGTGCAAGACTAGCGGGAGCCGGGGAGCAGTTCTTC.

As concerns this clonotype: A single base separates this from a much larger clone, so it may be a read error. The gene calls are TRBV7-2 and TRBJ2-5; TRBD2 agrees at 13 bases. The CDR3 has 16 amino acids. V lost 2 bases and J lost 5; bases outside the gene matches: 5. The germline gives CDR1 SGHTA, CDR2 FQGNSA. CDR3 sequence reads: CASSLTSGRGDETQYF. Here the CDR3 DNA reads TGTGCCAGCAGCTTAACTAGCGGGAGGGGGGATGAGACCCAGTACTTC.

This clonotype was recorded a few times. V gene TRBV20-1 combines with J gene TRBJ1-6; TRBD1 is a possible D gene (6 bases). The V end lost 0 bases, the J end lost 7 bases, and 16 bases lay between the germline ends. Looked up from germline, CDR1 is DFQATT and CDR2 is SNEGSKA (reference sequence). The length of the CDR3 is 16 residues. The chain's CDR3 is CSARDPSLQGNSPLHF. In nucleotides, the CDR3 is TGCAGTGCTAGAGATCCCTCCCTCCAGGGGAATTCACCCCTCCACTTT.

This clonotype was seen at least ten times. The V and J genes are TRBV13 and TRBJ2-7, with a possible D match to TRBD2 (5 bases). The CDR3 spans 14 residues. CDR1 and CDR2 (germline): PRHDT, FYEKMQ (reference sequence). The ends were cut back, 4 bases at V and 4 bases at J, with 14 bases in the middle. Here the CDR3 reads CASSSSLLGYEQYF. The CDR3 DNA sequence: TGTGCCAGCAGCTCGTCACTACTAGGGTACGAGCAGTACTTC.

This clonotype occurred many times. The rearrangement joins TRBV7-2 to TRBJ2-3; TRBD1 might be the D (6 bases). The V end was cut by 10 bases, the J end by 1 base, with 9 bases between. The CDR3 extends over 12 amino acids. Germline V CDR1 and CDR2: SGHTA, FQGNSA. CDR3: CATRQGTDTQYF. DNA for the CDR3: TGTGCCACCAGACAGGGCACAGATACGCAGTATTTT.

This clonotype showed up many times. This chain uses TRBV20-1 with TRBJ2-1; 7 nucleotides align to TRBD1. Germline V gene data show CDR1 as DFQATT and CDR2 as SNEGSKA (reference sequence). The CDR3 consists of 14 residues. Trimming took 5 bases from V and 0 from J; bases not matched to a gene: 4. The CDR3 is CSAHGQDSYNEQFF. The CDR3 nucleotides read TGCAGTGCTCACGGACAGGACTCCTACAATGAGCAGTTCTTC.

This clonotype has at least ten counts. The J gene is TRBJ1-1, the V gene TRBV18; D remains ambiguous. The germline V gene encodes CDR1 KGHSH and CDR2 LQKENI. The CDR3 has 14 residues. The V and J ends lost 3 bases and 5 bases respectively, with 13 bases between them. The DNA of the CDR3 is TGTGCCAGCTCACCCATAGGAGGGCGGACTGAAGCTTTCTTT. This gives the protein CASSPIGGRTEAFF.

The gene calls are TRBV4-2 and TRBJ2-7; D may be TRBD1 (5 bases). Germline CDR1 is LGHNA and CDR2 is YNFKEQ. The ends were cut back, 1 base at V and 2 bases at J, with 12 bases in the middle. The CDR3 length is 15 residues. CDR3 coding DNA: TGTGCCAGCAGCCAAGTCCCCGACAGCACCTACGAGCAGTACTTC. This gives the protein CASSQVPDSTYEQYF.

This clonotype appeared many times. The V and J genes are TRBV5-1 and TRBJ2-5, with 8 bases fitting TRBD2. The length of the CDR3 is 13 residues. The trim removed 4 bases at V and 5 bases at J, leaving 4 bases unmatched. Germline CDR1 and CDR2: SGHRS and YFSETQ. The CDR3 DNA sequence: TGCGCCAGCAGCCCCGGACTAGCTGAGACCCAGTACTTC. Translated, it gives CASSPGLAETQYF.

This clonotype was found many times. This sequence joins TRBV18 and TRBJ2-7, with D perhaps matching TRBD1 (5 bases). V was cut by 8 bases and J by 0 bases, with 11 bases left in between. Looked up from germline, CDR1 is KGHSH and CDR2 is LQKENI. The CDR3 runs to 13 residues. CDR3 nucleotide sequence: TGTGCCAGCGGAACAGGAAGCTCCTACGAGCAGTACTTC. Translating gives CASGTGSSYEQYF.

The V and J genes are TRBV18 and TRBJ2-7, with 9 nucleotides matching TRBD2. The V segment lost 3 bases and the J segment 4 bases; nucleotides outside the gene matches: 13. The germline V gene has CDR1 KGHSH and CDR2 LQKENI. This CDR3 comprises 17 residues. Here the CDR3 DNA reads TGTGCCAGCTCACCGAGGGCTAGCGGGATACACCCTTACGAGCAGTACTTC. It is translated as CASSPRASGIHPYEQYF.

This clonotype was recorded a few times. V is TRBV20-1 and J is TRBJ1-1; 10 bases match TRBD1. J was trimmed by 10 bases and V by 6 bases; bases with no gene match: 8. This CDR3 is 12 amino acids long. Germline assignment: CDR1 DFQATT and CDR2 SNEGSKA (reference sequence). Written as DNA, the CDR3 is TGCAGTGCACCGGGACAGGGGATTTTAGCTTTCTTT. This codes for CSAPGQGILAFF.

This clonotype was picked up many times. The V and J genes are TRBV6-5 and TRBJ2-3; 7 bases map to TRBD2. J was trimmed by 14 bases and V by 5 bases; bases with no gene match: 7. The CDR3 contains 11 residues. CDR1 and CDR2 from the germline V gene are MNHEY and SVGAGI. CDR3 DNA: TGTGCCAGCAGTGGGAGGGGCGGACGGTATTTT. Translating gives CASSGRGGRYF.

In this sample, this clonotype turned up many times. This rearrangement joins TRBV12-3 or TRBV12-4 to TRBJ1-5; no clear D. Trimming removed 5 bases at V and 0 bases at J, with 5 bases between. The CDR3 is made up of 13 amino acids. The CDR3 loop reads CASSPSSNQPQHF. CDR3 in DNA: TGTGCCAGCAGTCCCAGTAGCAATCAGCCCCAGCATTTT.

This clonotype was observed many times. The rearrangement uses TRBV20-1 and TRBJ2-7, with D hard to call. Trimming took off 1 base at V and 6 bases at J, with 19 bases between the two ends. CDR1 DFQATT and CDR2 SNEGSKA come from the germline V gene (reference sequence). The CDR3 consists of 15 residues. The CDR3: CSARARVAASLEQYF. CDR3 nucleotide sequence: TGCAGTGCTAGAGCCCGAGTAGCCGCCTCCCTCGAGCAGTACTTC.

The chain has TRBV7-8 and TRBJ1-2; D remains unclear. CDR1 SGHVS and CDR2 FQNEAQ come from the germline V gene. This CDR3 comprises 17 residues. V shed 4 bases and J shed 1 base, with 19 bases lying between them. Here the CDR3 reads CASSYSMQTTFNYGYTF. DNA of the CDR3: TGTGCCAGCAGCTACTCCATGCAAACTACTTTTAACTATGGCTACACCTTC.